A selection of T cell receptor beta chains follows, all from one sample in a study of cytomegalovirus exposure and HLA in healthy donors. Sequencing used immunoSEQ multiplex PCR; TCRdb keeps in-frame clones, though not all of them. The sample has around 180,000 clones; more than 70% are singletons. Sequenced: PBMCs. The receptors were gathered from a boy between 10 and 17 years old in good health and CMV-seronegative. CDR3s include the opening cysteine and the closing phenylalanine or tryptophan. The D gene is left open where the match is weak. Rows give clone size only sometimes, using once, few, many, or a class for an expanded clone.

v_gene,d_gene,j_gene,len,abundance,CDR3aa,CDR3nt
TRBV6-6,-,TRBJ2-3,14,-,CASSYAGAGDTQYF,TGTGCCAGCAGTTACGCGGGGGCTGGAGATACGCAGTATTTT
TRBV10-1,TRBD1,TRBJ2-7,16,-,CASSLGETGSRYEQYF,TGCGCCAGCAGCTTGGGGGAGACAGGGAGTCGGTACGAGCAGTACTTC
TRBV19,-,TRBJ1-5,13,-,CASIGRGNQPQHF,TGTGCCAGTATTGGGCGGGGCAATCAGCCCCAGCATTTT
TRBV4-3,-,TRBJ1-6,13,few,CASSQESYTGLHF,TGCGCCAGCAGCCAAGAATCGTATACAGGCCTCCACTTT
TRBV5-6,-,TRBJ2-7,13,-,CASSFTNSYEQYF,TGTGCCAGCAGCTTTACAAATTCCTACGAGCAGTACTTC
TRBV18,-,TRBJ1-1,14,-,CASSPGGKWSEAFF,TGTGCCAGCTCACCAGGGGGGAAATGGTCTGAAGCTTTCTTT
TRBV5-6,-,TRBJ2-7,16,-,CASSGDRGGPSYEQYF,TGTGCCAGCAGCGGGGATAGGGGGGGCCCTTCCTACGAGCAGTACTTC
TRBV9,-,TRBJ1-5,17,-,CASSVRRADDSNQPQHF,TGTGCCAGCAGCGTCCGGAGGGCTGATGATAGCAATCAGCCCCAGCATTTT
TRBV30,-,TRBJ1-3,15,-,CAWSATSISGNTIYF,TGTGCCTGGAGTGCTACTTCGATCTCTGGAAACACCATATATTTT
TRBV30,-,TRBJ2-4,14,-,CAWRSGGGGNIQYF,TGTGCCTGGAGGAGTGGGGGGGGCGGAAACATTCAGTACTTC
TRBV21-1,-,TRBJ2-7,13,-,CASSKIQGNEQYF,TGTGCCAGCAGCAAAATACAGGGAAACGAGCAGTACTTC
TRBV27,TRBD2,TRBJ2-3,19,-,CASSFRRASGSRGTDTQYF,TGTGCCAGCAGTTTCCGACGGGCTAGCGGGAGTAGGGGCACAGATACGCAGTATTTT
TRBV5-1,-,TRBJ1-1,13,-,CASSLSGGTEAFF,TGCGCCAGCAGCTTGTCTGGCGGAACTGAAGCTTTCTTT
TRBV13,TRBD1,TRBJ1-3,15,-,CASSTSGGSGNTIYF,TGTGCCAGCAGCACCTCAGGGGGCAGTGGAAACACCATATATTTT
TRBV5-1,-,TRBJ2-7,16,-,CASSSRQVGGPGEQYF,TGCGCCAGCAGCTCTAGACAGGTTGGGGGCCCGGGGGAGCAGTACTTC
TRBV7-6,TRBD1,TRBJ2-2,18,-,CASSAQSDRELATGELFF,TGTGCCAGCAGCGCCCAATCCGACAGGGAATTGGCCACCGGGGAGCTGTTTTTT
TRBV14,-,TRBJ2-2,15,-,CASSQGQTLPGELFF,TGTGCCAGCAGCCAAGGACAGACCTTACCGGGGGAGCTGTTTTTT
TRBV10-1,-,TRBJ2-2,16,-,CASSEYTGQHTGELFF,TGCGCCAGCAGTGAGTACACAGGACAACACACCGGGGAGCTGTTTTTT
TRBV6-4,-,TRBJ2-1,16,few,CASSDSVSSSYNEQFF,TGTGCCAGCAGTGACTCGGTCTCGAGCTCCTACAATGAGCAGTTCTTC
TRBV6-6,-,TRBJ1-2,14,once,CASSRTESNYGYTF,TGTGCCAGCAGTAGGACAGAATCTAACTATGGCTACACCTTC
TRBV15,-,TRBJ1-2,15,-,CATSRGAEGNYGYTF,TGTGCCACCAGCAGAGGCGCAGAGGGAAACTATGGCTACACCTTC
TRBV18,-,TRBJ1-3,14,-,CASSLGHSGNTIYF,TGTGCCAGCTCACTTGGGCACTCTGGAAACACCATATATTTT
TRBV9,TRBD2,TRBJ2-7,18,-,CASSVGPLGGRPTYEQYF,TGTGCCAGCAGCGTAGGGCCCCTTGGCGGGAGGCCAACCTACGAGCAGTACTTC
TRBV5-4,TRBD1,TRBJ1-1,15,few,CASSSPRQGNTEAFF,TGTGCCAGCAGCTCCCCGCGACAGGGGAACACTGAAGCTTTCTTT
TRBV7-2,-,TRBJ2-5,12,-,CASSGSRETQYF,TGTGCCAGCAGCGGCTCTAGGGAGACCCAGTACTTC
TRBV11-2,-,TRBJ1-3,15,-,CASSLTTMEGNTIYF,TGTGCCAGCAGCTTGACCACAATGGAGGGAAACACCATATATTTT
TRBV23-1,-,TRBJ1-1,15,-,CASSPGGPGDTEAFF,TGCGCCAGCAGTCCGGGGGGCCCGGGGGACACTGAAGCTTTCTTT
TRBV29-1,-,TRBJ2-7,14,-,CSVVFAEGTYEQYF,TGCAGCGTTGTATTCGCCGAGGGAACCTACGAGCAGTACTTC
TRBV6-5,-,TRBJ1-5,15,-,CASSKTGIGSQPQHF,TGTGCCAGCAGTAAAACAGGTATCGGAAGTCAGCCCCAGCATTTT
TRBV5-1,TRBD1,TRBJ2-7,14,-,CASSPKDRAYEQYF,TGCGCCAGCAGCCCAAAAGACAGGGCCTACGAGCAGTACTTC
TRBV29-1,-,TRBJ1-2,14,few,CSVGREGNSAGYTF,TGCAGCGTTGGAAGGGAGGGTAACAGTGCTGGCTACACCTTC
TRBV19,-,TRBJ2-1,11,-,CASSTPVEQFF,TGTGCCAGTAGCACCCCGGTTGAGCAGTTCTTC
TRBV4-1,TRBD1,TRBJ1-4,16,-,CASSQPPGQGREKLFF,TGCGCCAGCAGCCAACCACCGGGACAGGGACGAGAAAAACTGTTTTTT
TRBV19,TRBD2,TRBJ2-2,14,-,CASRREVNTGELFF,TGTGCCAGTAGGCGGGAGGTGAACACCGGGGAGCTGTTTTTT
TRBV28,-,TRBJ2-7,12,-,CASMGQAYEQYF,TGTGCCAGCATGGGACAAGCCTACGAGCAGTACTTC
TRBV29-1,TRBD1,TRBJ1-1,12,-,CSSDTGGTEAFF,TGCAGCAGTGACACAGGGGGCACTGAAGCTTTCTTT
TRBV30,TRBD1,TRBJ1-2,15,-,CAWSVLGTGAGGYTF,TGTGCCTGGAGTGTACTCGGGACAGGGGCGGGCGGCTACACCTTC
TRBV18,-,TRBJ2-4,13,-,CASSPGGSDIQYF,TGTGCCAGCTCACCCGGGGGTTCTGACATTCAGTACTTC
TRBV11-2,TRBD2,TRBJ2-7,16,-,CASSLVFKRGSYEQYF,TGTGCCAGCAGCTTAGTGTTTAAGCGGGGCTCCTACGAGCAGTACTTC
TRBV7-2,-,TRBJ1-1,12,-,CASSSRVTEAFF,TGTGCCAGCAGCTCACGCGTCACTGAAGCTTTCTTT
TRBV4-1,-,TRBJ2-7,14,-,CASSQGEARYEQYF,TGCGCCAGCAGCCAAGGGGAGGCCCGCTACGAGCAGTACTTC
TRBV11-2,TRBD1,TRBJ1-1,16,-,CASSLGPGGGYTEAFF,TGTGCCAGCAGCTTAGGGCCTGGAGGGGGCTATACTGAAGCTTTCTTT
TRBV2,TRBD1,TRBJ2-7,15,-,CASNPYAGGIYEQYF,TGTGCCAGCAACCCCTACGCAGGGGGAATATACGAGCAGTACTTC
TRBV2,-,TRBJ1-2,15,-,CASSEEAGILGGYTF,TGTGCCAGCAGTGAAGAAGCAGGGATCTTGGGTGGCTACACCTTC
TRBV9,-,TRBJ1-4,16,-,CASSPGGEPTNEKLFF,TGTGCCAGCAGCCCGGGGGGGGAGCCAACTAATGAAAAACTGTTTTTT
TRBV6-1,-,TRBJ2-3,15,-,CASSELSGGADTQYF,TGTGCCAGCAGTGAATTGTCTGGGGGCGCAGATACGCAGTATTTT
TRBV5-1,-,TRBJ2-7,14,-,CASSSTGISYEQYF,TGCGCCAGTAGTTCAACAGGAATCTCCTACGAGCAGTACTTC
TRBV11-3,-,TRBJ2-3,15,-,CASSPKLLTPDTQYF,TGTGCCAGCAGCCCAAAACTACTAACCCCAGATACGCAGTATTTT
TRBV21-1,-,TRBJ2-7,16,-,CASSKKSPSLAYEQYF,TGTGCCAGCAGCAAAAAATCCCCTAGCTTAGCCTACGAGCAGTACTTC
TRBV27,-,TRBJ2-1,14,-,CASRRQSSYNEQFF,TGTGCCAGCAGAAGACAAAGCTCCTACAATGAGCAGTTCTTC